What follows is one T cell receptor beta chain and its context. These data belong to a study of monozygotic twins with inflammatory bowel disease. Per the germline V gene, CDR1 is SEHNR and CDR2 is FQNEAQ (reference sequence). The CDR3 is 13 residues long. Reanalyzing the 5' RACE reads, TCRdb keeps one entry per CDR3 protein, without DNA. The sample table includes some 90,000 distinct CDR3 sequences. Sequencing input: blood. This receptor was taken from a human donor with ulcerative colitis or Crohn's disease, or a healthy co-twin of an affected twin (not recorded which). The chain is built from TRBV7-9 and TRBJ2-5; TCRdb outputs TRBD2, but without DNA this stays unchecked. The CDR3 region is CASSLAGSETQYF.